These 7 T cell receptor beta chains were sequenced from one sample in a study of immune evolution from preneoplasia to lung adenocarcinoma. The protocol was immunoSEQ multiplex PCR, while the TCRdb copy is restricted to in-frame clones and leaves out a portion. The sample shows 6,000 to 6,500 clones, approximately 74% of them seen only once. The specimen sequenced was FFPE adjacent normal lung tissue. These receptors all come from a donor at least 70 years old with lung adenocarcinoma.

The chain joins TRBV6-5 to TRBJ1-5, with 7 bases matching TRBD1. V was pared by 2 bases and J by 7 bases, with 8 bases of the junction left unmatched. This CDR3 comprises 15 residues. Germline loops: CDR1 MNHEY, CDR2 SVGAGI. CDR3: CASSYAGGGSQPQHF. CDR3 DNA: TGTGCCAGCAGTTACGCGGGAGGGGGCTCACAGCCCCAGCATTTT.

The CDR3 nucleotides read TGTGCCAGCAGCTTAGCATATGGGGACGGTGTGTATCCCCTCCACTTT. It translates to CASSLAYGDGVYPLHF. The chain employs TRBV11-2 and TRBJ1-6, with D possibly TRBD1 on 5 matching bases. Trimming cost V 1 base and J 13 bases, with 20 bases left between them. This CDR3 is built from 16 residues. In germline, CDR1 is SGHAT, CDR2 FQNNGV.

This chain uses TRBV30 with TRBJ2-5, with D tentatively TRBD2 (6 bases). This CDR3 is 13 amino acids long. The ends were cut back, 5 bases at V and 2 bases at J, with 12 bases in the middle. Germline loops: CDR1 GTSNPN, CDR2 SVGIG (reference sequence). The CDR3 region has the DNA TGTGCCTGGGAGGCACGGGGGCAAGAGACCCAGTACTTC. It specifies CAWEARGQETQYF.

This chain connects TRBV4-2 to TRBJ2-3; D gene uncertain. Trimming removed 4 bases at V and 0 bases at J, with 8 bases between. Germline assignment: CDR1 LGHNA and CDR2 YNFKEQ. The CDR3 has 14 amino acids. The CDR3 here is CASSPQTSTDTQYF. CDR3 nucleotides: TGTGCCAGCAGCCCCCAAACTAGCACAGATACGCAGTATTTT.

V gene TRBV7-3 combines with J gene TRBJ2-1; TRBD2 matches at 9 bases. The J segment lost 4 bases and the V segment lost 5 bases, leaving 9 bases of the junction unmatched. The germline V gene encodes CDR1 SGHTA and CDR2 FQGTGA. The CDR3 runs to 16 residues. In DNA form, the CDR3 reads TGTGCCAGCAGCCCCAACGCGGGGGGGTCGTACAATGAGCAGTTCTTC. It translates to CASSPNAGGSYNEQFF.

This chain joins TRBV7-2 and TRBJ2-5, with 8 bases identical to TRBD2. Germline trimming cut 5 bases from V and 1 base from J; bases unmatched to any gene: 3. The germline V gene has CDR1 SGHTA and CDR2 FQGNSA. The CDR3 is 14 amino acids. DNA for the CDR3: TGTGCCAGCAGCCTAACTAGCGGCCAAGAGACCCAGTACTTC. Its protein product is CASSLTSGQETQYF.

This chain uses TRBV28 with TRBJ1-5; 9 bases are a match to TRBD1. CDR1 is MDHEN and CDR2 is SYDVKM in the germline V gene. After removal of 6 bases from V and 5 bases from J, the junction contained 8 bases not matched to a gene. The CDR3 has 15 amino acids. CDR3 region: CASRGGTGLHQPQHF. The DNA of the CDR3 is TGTGCCAGCAGAGGCGGGACAGGGCTACATCAGCCCCAGCATTTT.